These 13 T cell receptor beta chains share one sample of origin, sequenced in a study of T cell repertoires in cytomegalovirus infection. One entry per CDR3 protein results from TCRdb running MiXCR on the reads. The sample has just under 300,000 distinct CDR3 sequences, 9.6% seen once; the top ten hold around 2.5%. Sequenced: PBMCs. The receptors were sampled from a human donor in good health (CMV status not recorded). Some clones in this sample may be carry-over from other donors' samples.

This clonotype was observed at least ten times. J is TRBJ1-4 and V is TRBV15; no clear D. Trimming pared 1 base from V and 3 bases from J, leaving 9 bases between. Germline-derived CDR1 and CDR2 are LNHNV and YYDKDF (reference sequence). CDR3 length: 15 residues. CDR3 nucleotides: TGTGCCACCAGCAGAGCCGAAGTGGCTAATGAAAAACTGTTTTTT. It codes for CATSRAEVANEKLFF.

The CDR3 region is CSVDGESGLEQYF. The CDR3 DNA is TGCAGCGTTGACGGGGAATCAGGGCTGGAGCAGTACTTC. This sequence joins TRBV29-1 and TRBJ2-7; D is possibly TRBD1 or TRBD2 (5 bases each). CDR1 SQVTM and CDR2 ANQGSEA come from the germline V gene. Trimming took 3 bases from V and 7 from J, leaving 16 bases between them. This CDR3 spans 13 amino acids.

This clonotype came up many times. V is TRBV20-1 and J is TRBJ2-5; 9 positions agree with TRBD1. Trimming cost V 6 bases and J 5 bases; bases outside gene matches: 10. The CDR3 has 14 residues. Germline assignment: CDR1 DFQATT and CDR2 SNEGSKA (reference sequence). CDR3 bases: TGCAGTGCATCCCACAGGGGGCGCGGGGAGACCCAGTACTTC. Residues: CSASHRGRGETQYF.

This CDR3 reads CASSLAREETQYF. The CDR3 region has the DNA TGCGCCAGCAGCTTGGCCAGAGAAGAGACCCAGTACTTC. The V and J genes are TRBV5-1 and TRBJ2-5; D unclear. CDR1 and CDR2 from the germline V gene are SGHRS and YFSETQ. V was trimmed by 0 bases and J by 3 bases, leaving 6 bases between them. The CDR3 runs 13 residues.

This clonotype has a count of ten or more. The chain couples TRBV20-1 to TRBJ2-1, with 8 positions matching TRBD1. Germline V CDR1 and CDR2: DFQATT, SNEGSKA (reference sequence). V lost 1 base and J lost 4; bases outside the gene matches: 15. The CDR3 is 18 amino acids. The DNA for the CDR3 is TGCAGTGCTAGAGGTAGGGACAGGACCCATGGGGTTTACAATGAGCAGTTCTTC. It is translated as CSARGRDRTHGVYNEQFF.

The V and J genes are TRBV27 and TRBJ2-1, with 7 positions matching TRBD1. The germline V gene has CDR1 MNHEY and CDR2 SMNVEV (reference sequence). V lost 6 bases, J lost 6 bases, and 8 bases stayed unmatched. This CDR3 has 14 residues. This chain's CDR3 is CASSRTGIGNEQFF. The CDR3, as DNA: TGTGCCAGCAGCCGGACAGGTATAGGCAATGAGCAGTTCTTC.

This clonotype was found many times. The rearrangement uses TRBV11-3 and TRBJ1-6; D may be TRBD1 (6 bases). The CDR3 loop spans 14 amino acids. Germline assignment: CDR1 SGHNT and CDR2 YENEEA. V gave up 5 bases and J gave up 6 bases, with 11 bases separating them. The CDR3, as DNA: TGTGCCAGCAGCCGGGGGGCCTCTAATTCACCCCTCCACTTT. It encodes CASSRGASNSPLHF.

This clonotype was detected many times. This chain uses TRBV5-6 with TRBJ2-1, with TRBD1 matching over 7 bases. Germline trimming cut 4 bases from V and 7 bases from J; bases unmatched to any gene: 17. CDR1 and CDR2 (germline): SGHDT, YYEEEE. The CDR3 length is 17 residues. DNA for the CDR3: TGTGCCAGCAGCGCCCCTTTGGACAGGATGGCCCTTAATGAGCAGTTCTTC. It translates to CASSAPLDRMALNEQFF.

This clonotype occurred many times. The genes are TRBV11-2 and TRBJ1-2; D is perhaps TRBD1 (5 bases). V lost 5 bases and J lost 8, with 15 bases in between. CDR3 length: 13 amino acids. Germline V lookup: CDR1 SGHAT, CDR2 FQNNGV. The CDR3 DNA sequence: TGTGCCAGCAGCCCCCATGGACAAGGGGGCTACACCTTC. Its translation is CASSPHGQGGYTF.

This clonotype was counted many times. This chain links TRBV7-9 with TRBJ1-1; TRBD1 might be the D (6 bases). V was clipped by 7 bases and J by 8 bases, with 17 bases between them. CDR1 is SEHNR, CDR2 FQNEAQ, per germline (reference sequence). This CDR3 is 13 amino acids long. DNA for the CDR3: TGTGCCAGCACCCTAGGGGGGAGACCAGAAGCTTTCTTT. As protein: CASTLGGRPEAFF.

This clonotype was detected once. The chain has TRBV20-1 and TRBJ2-7, with D perhaps matching TRBD2 (5 bases). The CDR3 length is 14 residues. V was shortened by 6 bases and J by 2 bases, with 17 bases between the two germline ends. Per germline, CDR1 DFQATT and CDR2 SNEGSKA (reference sequence). DNA for the CDR3: TGCAGTGCCCCCAACCCCAGAGGGCCCTACGAGCAGTACGTC. The encoded protein is CSAPNPRGPYEQYV.

This clonotype was counted at least ten times. The chain is built from TRBV7-9 and TRBJ1-1; TRBD1 aligns across 9 bases. The germline gives CDR1 SEHNR, CDR2 FQNEAQ (reference sequence). The ends lost 5 bases at V and 10 bases at J; junction bases unmatched: 5. The CDR3 is 12 residues long. The CDR3 bases are TGTGCCAGCAGCACGGGACAGGGTTTAGCTTTCTTT. Translated, it gives CASSTGQGLAFF.

This clonotype was detected ten times or more. This sequence joins TRBV28 and TRBJ2-4, with D perhaps given as TRBD1 or TRBD2 (5 bases each). The V gene lost 7 bases and the J gene lost 9 bases, with 25 bases spanning the gap. Germline V gene data show CDR1 as MDHEN and CDR2 as SYDVKM. The CDR3 extends over 16 amino acids. The CDR3 is CASTLSRLREIGIQYF. The CDR3, as DNA: TGTGCCAGCACCCTGTCCCGTCTCAGGGAGATCGGCATTCAGTACTTC.